This T cell receptor beta chain is drawn from a study of cytomegalovirus exposure and HLA in healthy donors. Study-level background: Earlier sequencing of 150 million to 200 million T cells yielded under 120 million unique TCR beta sequences. Findings of the study overall: By HLA locus, TCR association rates varied in a later analysis, with DRB1 showing the most and HLA-C the fewest. Rarity held for most TCR sequences, but there were some public TCRs that occurred in many donors. Earlier analysis looked at TCR beta V segments, and most were productive about 87% or about 30% of the time.

A multiplex PCR was run with 60 Vbeta primers and 13 Jbeta primers. Some clones are missing from TCRdb's copy, which holds only in-frame ones; the method was immunoSEQ multiplex PCR. The data contain about 140,000 clones, about 80% of them singletons. Trimming removed 7 bases at V and 1 base at J, with 10 bases between. The CDR3 spans 13 residues. Germline V gives CDR1 SNHLY, CDR2 FYNNEI. This clone was observed a single time. Its antigen is currently unknown. This sequence was found in a young man in good health and CMV-seropositive. Sample: PBMCs. The chain employs TRBV2 and TRBJ1-1; D is unresolved. CDR3 protein: CASTVAPNTEAFF. In DNA, the CDR3 is TGTGCCAGCACGGTAGCCCCGAACACTGAAGCTTTCTTT.